Below, one TCR beta chain is given with its context. The data originate from a study of blood T cell repertoires in COVID-19. Whole-study context: Sites across the United States, Italy and Spain contributed samples from acute and convalescent COVID-19.

This CDR3 comprises 15 residues. V shed 3 bases, J shed 3 bases, and the junction held 4 bases outside the gene matches. The germline gives CDR1 SNHLY, CDR2 FYNNEI. Only in-frame clones appear in the TCRdb table, and some are missing; sequencing was by immunoSEQ multiplex PCR. Seen here are some 130,000 clones, 60% to 80% observed once, and the top ten hold approximately 2%. Sequenced input: peripheral blood. V and J are TRBV2 and TRBJ2-3; 9 bases are shared with TRBD2. The TCR comes from an older woman with acute or convalescent COVID-19. CDR3: CASSDILAGTDTQYF. CDR3 nucleotides: TGTGCCAGCAGTGATATTCTAGCGGGAACAGATACGCAGTATTTT. Based on the CDR3 plus reference TRBV2 and TRBJ2-3, the full variable domain is EPEVTQTPSHQVTQMGQEVILRCVPISNHLYFYWYRQILGQKVEFLVSFYNNEISEKSEIFDDQFSVERPDGSNFTLKIRSTKLEDSAMYFCASSDILAGTDTQYFGPGTRLTVL.